This T cell receptor (beta chain) was recovered during a study of regulatory T cells in long-lasting Graves disease (TCRdb year 2021). Describing the broader study: In the newly diagnosed Graves' disease group, patients had been taking antithyroid drugs for less than 3 months. The study was conducted in China and was registered as a clinical trial. A total of roughly 35 samples underwent TCR sequencing: around 13 from persistent and roughly 20 from newly diagnosed Graves' disease patients. Patients with persistent Graves' disease were compared with patients with newly diagnosed Graves' disease using TCR sequencing and RNA sequencing of peripheral blood. Beyond this particular receptor, the publication reports: Sequencing and analysis were limited to the TCR beta chain. The study examined only peripheral blood because the primary lesion, thyroid tissue, could not be accessed. Compared with newly diagnosed patients, persistent Graves' disease patients had lower TCR Shannon entropy and fewer highly expanded clones, which suggests clonal expansion. As a limitation, the authors acknowledged that the small sample size may reduce accuracy. Persistent patients shared more public clonotypes among themselves (roughly 2,700) than newly diagnosed patients did (roughly 920). Persistent disease showed preferential use of TRBV28, TRBJ1-2 and TRBJ2-5, whereas newly diagnosed disease favored TRBV20-1 and TRBJ2-1.

Compared with germline, V lacks 5 bases and J lacks 5 bases; bases without a gene match: 9. The CDR3 contains 16 residues, cysteine and phenylalanine counted. Only the CDR3 region is kept as DNA, spanning 48 bases read in frame from base 1. Via the germline V gene, CDR1 is SGHAT and CDR2 FQNNGV. The method behind the library was multiplex PCR. This sample was sequenced with an Illumina HiSeq 4000. To build TCR beta libraries, CDR3 regions were amplified by Arm-PCR using iRepertoire HTBI primers. Gel purification was performed on PCR products prior to sequencing. The paper's processing steps were these. Gene usage analysis of CDR3 amino acid clonotypes relied on the roughly 60 TRBV and 15 or so TRBJ segments identified across samples. COPE and FqMerger were used to merge filtered high-quality paired reads into contigs. Contigs were aligned with BLAST to IMGT TRBV, TRBD and TRBJ reference genes, and CDR3 was defined per IMGT. Any clonotype with a frequency above 0.1% was classified as a highly expanded clone. Repertoire diversity was measured by Shannon entropy, and V-J evenness by the Gini coefficient. A clonotype found in more than one individual was treated as public. Using fastp at Q25 and MiXCR, TCRdb reprocessed the public reads and kept productive beta chains. Each entry is one CDR3 protein sequence, shown with its most common DNA and genes. What appears here as the V and J calls and clone size reflects TCRdb's work, not the paper's. A total of around 250,000 distinct CDR3 sequences appear in this sample, about 18% of them only once. The ten largest clones capture less than 25% of the sample.

Per the publication, the time point label means: newly diagnosed GD, antithyroid drugs for less than 3 months. RNA was extracted from PBMCs in TRIzol for both TCR sequencing and RNA sequencing. The diagnosis of Graves' disease was made according to American Thyroid Association guidelines. Patients were recruited from an endocrinology department in Xi'an, China. From each patient, about 9 milliliters of peripheral blood was collected into an EDTA anticoagulant tube. Ficoll Paque Plus density gradient separation was used to isolate PBMCs, and no further T cell sorting was done. An Agilent 2100 Bioanalyzer and agarose gel were used to check RNA quality, and a NanoDrop 2000 was used to measure RNA concentration. Note on this clonotype: The antigen it recognizes is unknown. No much larger clone is present one base from it, and per-base qualities are unavailable.

The receptor comes from a female donor with Graves disease. The chain is assembled from TRBV11-2 and TRBJ2-1; 10 central nucleotides agree with TRBD2. The input for sequencing was peripheral blood mononuclear cells (PBMCs), taken at new diagnosis, from a patient treated with antithyroid drugs. The sequence in DNA is TGTGCCAGCAGCCCTATGACTAGCGGGCTTAACAATGAGCAGTTCTTC. The translation is CASSPMTSGLNNEQFF.